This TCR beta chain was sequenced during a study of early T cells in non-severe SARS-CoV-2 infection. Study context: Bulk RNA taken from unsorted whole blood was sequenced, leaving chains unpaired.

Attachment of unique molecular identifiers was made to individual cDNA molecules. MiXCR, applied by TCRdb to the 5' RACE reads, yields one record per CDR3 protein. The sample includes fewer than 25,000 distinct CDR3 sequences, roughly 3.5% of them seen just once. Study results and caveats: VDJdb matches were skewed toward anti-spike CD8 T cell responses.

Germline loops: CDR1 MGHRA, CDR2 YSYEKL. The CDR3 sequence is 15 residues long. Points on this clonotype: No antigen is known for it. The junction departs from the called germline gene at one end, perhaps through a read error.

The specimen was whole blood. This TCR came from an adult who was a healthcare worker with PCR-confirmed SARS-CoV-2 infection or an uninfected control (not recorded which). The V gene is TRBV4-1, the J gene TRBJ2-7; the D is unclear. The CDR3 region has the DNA TGCGCCAGCAGCCCCGAGAGGCATAGAGCCTACGGGCAGTACTTC. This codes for CASSPERHRAYGQYF.